This T cell receptor beta chain came from a study of T cells in localized non-small cell lung cancer. The study, taken as a whole, reports: Adjacent lung held a median around 56 of the top 100 tumor clones.

V lost 7 bases to trimming and J lost 0 bases, with 10 bases between them. The CDR3 sequence is 13 residues long. Germline CDR1 MNHEY, CDR2 SMNVEV (reference sequence). As for this clone: Its antigen is still unknown.

Clones were read by immunoSEQ multiplex PCR, and TCRdb kept only the in-frame ones, dropping some. The sample lists some 40,000 clones; approximately 90% were seen once. The sequencing used peripheral blood, collected before any cancer treatment. The genes are TRBV27 and TRBJ2-7; D is perhaps TRBD2 (5 bases). This receptor was identified in a female donor aged 60 or older with stage I lung adenocarcinoma. The CDR3 DNA follows: TGTGCCAGCAAGCCGGGATACTCCTACGAGCAGTACTTC. Its protein product is CASKPGYSYEQYF.